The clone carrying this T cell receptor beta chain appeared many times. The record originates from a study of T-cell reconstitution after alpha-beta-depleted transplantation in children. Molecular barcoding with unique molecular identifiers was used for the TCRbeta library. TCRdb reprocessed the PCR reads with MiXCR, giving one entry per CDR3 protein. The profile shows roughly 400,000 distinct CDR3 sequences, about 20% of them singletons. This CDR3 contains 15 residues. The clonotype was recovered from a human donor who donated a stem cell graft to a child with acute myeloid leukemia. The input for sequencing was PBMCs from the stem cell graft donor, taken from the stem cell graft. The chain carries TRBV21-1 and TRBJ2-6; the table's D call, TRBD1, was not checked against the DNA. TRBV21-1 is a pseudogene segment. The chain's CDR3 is CATIVGVSGANVLTF. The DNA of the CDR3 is TGTGCCACCATCGTAGGGGTATCTGGGGCCAACGTCCTGACTTTC.